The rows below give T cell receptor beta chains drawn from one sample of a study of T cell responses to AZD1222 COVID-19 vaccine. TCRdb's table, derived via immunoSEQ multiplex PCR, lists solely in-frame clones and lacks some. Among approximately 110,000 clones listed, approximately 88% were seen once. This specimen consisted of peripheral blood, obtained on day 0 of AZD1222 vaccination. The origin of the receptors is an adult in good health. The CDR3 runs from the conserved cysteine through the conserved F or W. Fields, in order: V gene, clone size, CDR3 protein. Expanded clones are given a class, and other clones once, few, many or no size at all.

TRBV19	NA	CASSLTGGAGTEAFF
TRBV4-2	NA	CASQVAVNNEKLFF
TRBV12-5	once	CASGLGQGYSNQPQHF
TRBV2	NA	CASTLGQGVGNSPLHF
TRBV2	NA	CASSQAGGSYNEQFF
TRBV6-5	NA	CASRADSFSNYGYTF
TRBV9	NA	CASSPRGSSGELFF
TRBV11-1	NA	CASSLGQGASDTQYF
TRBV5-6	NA	CASSAGGEQYF
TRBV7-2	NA	CASSLVGGLDQETQYF
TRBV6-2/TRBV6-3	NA	CASSYLGPNTEAFF
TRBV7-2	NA	CASSVDRYSNQPQHF
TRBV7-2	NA	CASRKGQGSDQPQHF
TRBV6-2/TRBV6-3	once	CASSPRGSAGNQPQHF
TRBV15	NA	CATSRWQVAGGYQDEQFF
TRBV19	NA	CASTIQGTRGDTQYF
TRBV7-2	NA	CASSVTGSEQFF
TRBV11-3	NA	CARVKGPKGNTIYF
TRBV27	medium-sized	CASSQLDGTYGYTF
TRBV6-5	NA	CASKREKNNEQFF
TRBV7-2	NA	CASSWMDRSNTEAFF
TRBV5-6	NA	CASSLGPPTGNQPQHF
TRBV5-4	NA	CASSLAGTASGANVLTF
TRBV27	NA	CASRRQGSGWEETQYF
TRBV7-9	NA	CASSLELEDTF
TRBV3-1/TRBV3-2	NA	CASSLFGTAYEQYF
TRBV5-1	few	CASSSQETQYF
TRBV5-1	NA	CASSLASTSGNTDTQYF
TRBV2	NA	CASARDRESTEYF
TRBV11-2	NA	CASSASTSGNTIYF
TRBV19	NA	CASMRTGVNSPLHF
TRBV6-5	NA	CASHAGYEQYF
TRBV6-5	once	CASSYSAGGSGNTIYF
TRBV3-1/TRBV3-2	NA	CASSPTVQETQYF
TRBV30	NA	CAWSAPSYEQYF
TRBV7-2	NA	CASSPTSDRNTEAFF
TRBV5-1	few	CASSPGPGESNEQFF
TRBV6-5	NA	CASSYSGASNYGYTF
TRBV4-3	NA	CASSQDPTSGVNEQFF
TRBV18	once	CASSTEEYYEQYF
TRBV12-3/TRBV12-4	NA	CASSNRNGYTF
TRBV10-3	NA	CAISGTVAGELFF
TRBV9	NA	CASSVAGAGNTIYF
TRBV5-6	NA	CASSLAQGWETQYF
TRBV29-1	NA	CSAGQGLEKLFF
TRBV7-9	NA	CASSPLAGAQETQYF
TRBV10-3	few	CAISGETPGQDNSPLHF
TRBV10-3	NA	CAISFLNLGAGELFF
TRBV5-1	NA	CASSLLGRGEETQYF
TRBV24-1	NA	CATSDPRGGFSGANVLTF
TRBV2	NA	CASRGFASQPQHF
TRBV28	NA	CASSYGISGYTF
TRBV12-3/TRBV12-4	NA	CASQRGANEKLFF
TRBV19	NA	CASSRDGGALMALTDTQYF